Each of the 18 T cell receptor beta chains below was sequenced from the same sample in a study of blood T cells in healthy people across ages. A second PCR, run for roughly 7 to 11 cycles, used a sample-barcoded 5' primer plus a J-beta primer mix. TCRdb independently ran MiXCR on the 5' RACE reads; one entry per CDR3 protein. This table has fewer than 1,000,000 distinct CDR3 sequences, around 43% appearing once. The sample was blood. Receptors were obtained from a man aged 60 to 69 in good health.

This chain connects TRBV2 to TRBJ2-1; 8 bases agree with TRBD2. V was clipped by 6 bases and J by 9 bases; unmatched bases: 1. Germline CDR1 is SNHLY and CDR2 is FYNNEI. The CDR3 contains 11 residues. This CDR3 reads CASRLAVEQFF. In DNA form, the CDR3 reads TGTGCCAGCAGACTAGCGGTTGAGCAGTTCTTC.

This clonotype was seen ten or more times. The CDR3 loop is CASSQENLAAQYF. Written as DNA, the CDR3 is TGCGCCAGCAGCCAAGAGAACCTTGCGGCCCAGTACTTC. This sequence joins TRBV4-3 and TRBJ2-5, with D uncertain. The CDR3 has 13 residues. The V gene lost 0 bases and the J gene lost 9 bases, with 11 bases spanning the gap. CDR1 and CDR2 from the germline V gene are LGHNA and YSLEER.

The chain couples TRBV12-3 or TRBV12-4 to TRBJ1-4; TRBD1 aligns across 9 bases. V gave up 5 bases and J gave up 8 bases; unmatched junction bases: 6. CDR3 length: 14 amino acids. The CDR3 DNA sequence: TGTGCCAGCAGTAGGACAGGGGATATAGAAAAACTGTTTTTT. Its translation is CASSRTGDIEKLFF.

The chain combines TRBV12-3 or TRBV12-4 with TRBJ2-2; D remains ambiguous. The CDR3 has 11 amino acids. V was trimmed by 6 bases and J by 4 bases, leaving 3 bases between them. The CDR3 DNA sequence: TGTGCCAGCAGGTCCACCGGGGAGCTGTTTTTT. Translating it yields CASRSTGELFF.

This clonotype has more than one count but fewer than ten. V usage is TRBV11-3 and J usage is TRBJ2-3; D may be TRBD1 (5 bases). The V gene lost 8 bases and the J gene lost 6 bases, with 12 bases spanning the gap. Germline V gene lookup returns CDR1 SGHNT and CDR2 YENEEA. There are 12 residues in the CDR3. CDR3 DNA sequence: TGTGCCAGCTCAGGACACAGGGATACGCAGTATTTT. Translated, it gives CASSGHRDTQYF.

This rearrangement joins TRBV12-3 or TRBV12-4 to TRBJ2-5; D could derive from TRBD1 or TRBD2 (6 bases each). The CDR3 loop spans 14 amino acids. Trimming shortened V by 5 bases and J by 5 bases, and 15 bases separated the two germline ends. The CDR3 reads CASSVHGGRETQYF. The CDR3 nucleotides are TGTGCCAGCAGTGTGCACGGGGGCCGGGAGACCCAGTACTTC.

This clonotype has a handful of counts. The V and J genes are TRBV6-6 and TRBJ2-7; D gene uncertain. The V and J ends lost 7 bases and 0 bases respectively, with 10 bases between them. The CDR3 runs 13 residues. In germline, CDR1 is MNHNY, CDR2 SVGAGI (reference sequence). CDR3 DNA: TGTGCCAGCATTAGTGAAACCTCCTACGAGCAGTACTTC. It codes for CASISETSYEQYF.

This clonotype was recorded once. CDR3 DNA: TGCAGTGCCTGGGCGGGGGGACACAATGAGCAGTACTTC. This sequence encodes CSAWAGGHNEQYF. The chain recombines TRBV20-1 with TRBJ2-5, with TRBD2 matching over 8 bases. The V and J ends lost 6 bases and 11 bases, in that order; junction bases with no gene match: 14. The length of the CDR3 is 13 residues. CDR1 is DFQATT, CDR2 SNEGSKA, per germline (reference sequence).

This rearrangement joins TRBV20-1 to TRBJ2-3; the match to TRBD1 covers 7 bases. This CDR3 has 21 amino acids. Trimming took 2 bases from V and 2 from J; bases not matched to a gene: 25. Germline V CDR1 and CDR2: DFQATT, SNEGSKA (reference sequence). The CDR3 region has the DNA TGCAGTGCTAGATACATTCCCCGCGGCTCGGGGACAGAAGGCCCCACAGATACGCAGTATTTT. This sequence encodes CSARYIPRGSGTEGPTDTQYF.

V usage is TRBV27 and J usage is TRBJ1-1; 7 nucleotides line up with TRBD1. The CDR3 runs 13 residues. The germline gives CDR1 MNHEY, CDR2 SMNVEV (reference sequence). The V and J ends lost 6 bases and 5 bases, in that order; junction bases with no gene match: 6. The CDR3 spells CASRPSGGTEAFF. The CDR3 DNA reads TGTGCCAGCAGACCATCAGGGGGGACTGAAGCTTTCTTT.

There are a few counts of this clonotype. The chain is built from TRBV28 and TRBJ2-7, with 7 bases identical to TRBD1. Germline V gives CDR1 MDHEN, CDR2 SYDVKM. J was trimmed by 2 bases and V by 5 bases; bases with no gene match: 6. The CDR3 covers 14 residues. The CDR3 DNA follows: TGTGCCAGCAGTGAATCGGGACAGCCCTACGAGCAGTACTTC. Its translation: CASSESGQPYEQYF.

This CDR3 reads CASSYQGRAASETQYF. CDR3 coding DNA: TGTGCCAGCAGCTACCAGGGACGAGCGGCGAGTGAGACCCAGTACTTC. The chain combines TRBV14 with TRBJ2-5; the D call may be TRBD1 or TRBD2 (5 bases each). V dropped 5 bases and J dropped 5 bases, with 21 bases sitting between them. Germline V gene data show CDR1 as SGHDN and CDR2 as FVKESK. CDR3 length: 16 residues.

This clonotype was counted a few times. The chain has TRBV7-9 and TRBJ2-5, with D possibly being TRBD2 (5 bases). In germline, CDR1 is SEHNR, CDR2 FQNEAQ (reference sequence). Trimming pared 2 bases from V and 5 bases from J, leaving 9 bases between. CDR3 size: 13 residues. CDR3 loop: CASSLWGEETQYF. The CDR3 bases are TGTGCCAGCAGCTTATGGGGAGAGGAGACCCAGTACTTC.

As for this clonotype: One end of the junction is discordant with germline, which a read error may explain. V usage is TRBV20-1 and J usage is TRBJ1-4, with D unresolved. CDR1 and CDR2 (germline): DFQATT, SNEGSKA (reference sequence). The CDR3 is made up of 13 amino acids. The CDR3 nucleotides are TGCAGTGCTTACCTGCCAACTAATGAAAAACCGTTTTTT. The encoded protein is CSAYLPTNEKPFF.

In nucleotides, the CDR3 is TGCGCCAGCAGCTTGGAGGCAGAAAGCTACGAGCAGTACTTC. Its translation is CASSLEAESYEQYF. V is TRBV5-1 and J is TRBJ2-7; D is ambiguous. V lost 0 bases, J lost 3 bases, and 10 bases lay in between. This CDR3 is built from 14 residues. Germline CDR1 is SGHRS and CDR2 is YFSETQ.

The rearrangement joins TRBV11-2 to TRBJ1-2; D is ambiguous. Germline CDR1 and CDR2: SGHAT and FQNNGV. The CDR3 is 14 amino acids. V gave up 1 base and J gave up 2 bases, with 8 bases separating them. The CDR3 sequence: CASSLGGRNYGYTF. CDR3 sequence (DNA): TGTGCCAGCAGCTTAGGCGGACGGAACTATGGCTACACCTTC.

As concerns this clonotype: Its ends do not fully match the called genes, so a read error is possible. The V and J genes are TRBV10-3 and TRBJ2-7; perhaps D is TRBD1 or TRBD2 (5 bases each). Germline V gene lookup returns CDR1 ENHRY and CDR2 SYGVKD. The length of the CDR3 is 11 residues. CDR3 amino acids: CAIGSRDERYF. Here the CDR3 DNA reads TGTGCCATCGGGTCCAGGGACGAGCGGTACTTC.

The chain joins TRBV12-3 or TRBV12-4 to TRBJ2-5; either TRBD1 or TRBD2 may supply D (5 bases each). The CDR3 length is 13 residues. V was clipped by 7 bases and J by 11 bases, with 20 bases between them. Here the CDR3 reads CASNRPNWGEQYF. CDR3 sequence (DNA): TGTGCCAGCAACAGGCCAAACTGGGGAGAGCAGTACTTC.